Below, one TCR beta chain is given with its context. Antigen specificity is unknown. The data derive from a study of shared clonotypes between healthy human individuals. Study-wide findings and caveats: For naive CD4 cells, roughly 4.6% of clonotypes were shared across several donors.

TCRdb keeps only in-frame clones here, not all; method: immunoSEQ multiplex PCR. This sample has some 550,000 clones, with more than 95% found just once. The CDR3 consists of 15 residues. V lost 2 bases, J lost 1 base, and 2 bases stayed unmatched. Per germline, CDR1 MNHEY and CDR2 SVGAGI. Sequenced input: naive CD4+ T cells sorted from blood. Documented subset: CD45RA+ positively selected. The source of this sequence is a woman in her twenties or thirties in good health. This sequence joins TRBV6-5 and TRBJ2-1; TRBD2 matches at 7 bases. This CDR3 is CASSYRLASYNEQFF. CDR3 in DNA: TGTGCCAGCAGTTACCGACTAGCTTCCTACAATGAGCAGTTCTTC.